These 7 T cell receptor beta chains were sequenced from one sample in a study of blood T cells in healthy people across ages. The use of a sample-barcoded 5' primer and a J-beta primer mix characterized a second PCR of roughly 6 to 11 cycles. Each CDR3 protein gets one entry after TCRdb re-called the 5' RACE reads with MiXCR. Of about 1 million distinct CDR3 sequences listed, around 43% are singletons. The sample consisted of blood. The receptors stem from a woman aged 60 to 75 in good health.

Note on this clonotype: One end of the junction fails to match germline, which may point to a read error. The rearrangement uses TRBV4-1 and TRBJ1-4, with D possibly TRBD1 on 5 matching bases. The V gene's germline CDR1 is MGHRA and CDR2 YSYEKL. This CDR3 is built from 16 residues. Here the CDR3 reads CASSQDRRQTNGKLFF. In DNA, the CDR3 is TGCGCCAGCAGCCAAGATCGCCGACAGACGAATGGAAAACTGTTTTTT.

This chain joins TRBV9 and TRBJ2-7, with D uncertain. Trimming shortened V by 0 bases and J by 7 bases, and 11 bases separated the two germline ends. CDR1 is SGDLS, CDR2 YYNGEE, per germline. The CDR3 has 13 residues. The CDR3 nucleotides read TGTGCCAGCAGCGTAGGATCAACCAATGAGCAGTACTTC. Translation gives CASSVGSTNEQYF.

As regards this clonotype: Relative to the germline gene, one junction end is altered; a read error may explain this. The V and J genes are TRBV10-3 and TRBJ2-1, with a possible D match to TRBD2 (5 bases). Germline V gene lookup returns CDR1 ENHRY and CDR2 SYGVKD. The CDR3 runs 16 residues. Here the CDR3 DNA reads TGTACCATCAGTGAAGGGTTTGGACGGGAATCGAATGAGCAGTTCTTC. It specifies CTISEGFGRESNEQFF.

This clonotype has a handful of counts. The chain recombines TRBV20-1 with TRBJ2-7; no clear D gene. The ends were cut back, 2 bases at V and 0 bases at J, with 5 bases in the middle. The CDR3 has 12 residues. Germline values: CDR1 DFQATT, CDR2 SNEGSKA (reference sequence). The CDR3 here is CSARHHSYEQYF. CDR3 nucleotides: TGCAGTGCTAGACACCACTCCTACGAGCAGTACTTC.

The V gene is TRBV3-1, the J gene TRBJ2-1, with TRBD2 as a possible D gene (7 bases). The CDR3 is 17 amino acids. Deletions cut 1 base from V and 9 bases from J, with 22 bases between. CDR1 is LGHDT, CDR2 YNNKEL, per germline (reference sequence). This CDR3 reads CASSQVGGGGASSEQFF. CDR3 bases: TGTGCCAGCAGCCAAGTTGGTGGGGGGGGCGCATCCTCTGAGCAGTTCTTC.

This chain joins TRBV19 and TRBJ1-6, with D maybe TRBD1 (5 bases). There are 14 residues in the CDR3. Germline loops: CDR1 LNHDA, CDR2 SQIVND (reference sequence). Between the trimmed V and J ends, which lost 7 bases and 8 bases, there was a span of 15 bases. CDR3 sequence: CASNERPGDSPLHF. DNA of the CDR3: TGTGCCAGTAATGAGAGGCCGGGGGATTCACCCCTCCACTTT.

The chain is built from TRBV15 and TRBJ2-3; D gene ambiguous. Germline V gene sequence: CDR1 LNHNV, CDR2 YYDKDF (reference sequence). Trimming stripped 1 base from V and 6 bases from J, with 11 bases between. There are 14 residues in the CDR3. The CDR3 reads CATSRGARSDTQYF. The DNA for the CDR3 is TGTGCCACCAGCAGAGGGGCTCGGAGTGATACGCAGTATTTT.